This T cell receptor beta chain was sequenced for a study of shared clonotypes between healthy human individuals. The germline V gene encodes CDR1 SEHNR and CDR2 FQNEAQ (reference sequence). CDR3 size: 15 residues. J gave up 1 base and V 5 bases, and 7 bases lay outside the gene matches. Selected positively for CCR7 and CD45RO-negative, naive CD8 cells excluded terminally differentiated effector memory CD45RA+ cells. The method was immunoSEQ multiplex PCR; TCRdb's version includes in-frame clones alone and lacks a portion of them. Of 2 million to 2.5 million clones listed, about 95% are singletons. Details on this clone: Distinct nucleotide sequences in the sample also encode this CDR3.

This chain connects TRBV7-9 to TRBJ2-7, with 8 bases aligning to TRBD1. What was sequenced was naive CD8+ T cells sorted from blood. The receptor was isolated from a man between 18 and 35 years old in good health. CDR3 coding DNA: TGTGCCAGCAGCCTAGGGACAGGATCTTCCTACGAGCAGTACTTC. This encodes CASSLGTGSSYEQYF.